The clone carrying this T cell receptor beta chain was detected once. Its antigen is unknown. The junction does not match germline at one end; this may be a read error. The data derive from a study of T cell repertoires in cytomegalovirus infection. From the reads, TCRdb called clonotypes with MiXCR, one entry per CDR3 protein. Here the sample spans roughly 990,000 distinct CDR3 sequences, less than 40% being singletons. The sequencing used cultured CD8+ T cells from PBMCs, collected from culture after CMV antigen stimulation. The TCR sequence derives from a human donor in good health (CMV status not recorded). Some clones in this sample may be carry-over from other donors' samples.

DNA of the CDR3: TGTGCCAACAGCTCGGTAGCGGCAACACCTTACAATGAGCAGTTCTTC. Its translation: CANSSVAATPYNEQFF. The chain uses TRBV7-6 and TRBJ2-1; perhaps TRBD2 as D (6 bases). The CDR3 contains 16 residues. Looked up from germline, CDR1 is SGHVS and CDR2 is FNYEAQ.